What follows is one T cell receptor beta chain and its context. The entry originates in a study of blood T cell repertoires in COVID-19. For the study at large: PBMCs, B-cell-depleted T cells, or T cells were the source of the cDNA or gDNA that made up the material.

Authors' methods: Researchers report that nucleated cell counts were estimated from reference gene primer amplification. Clones were read by immunoSEQ multiplex PCR, and TCRdb kept only the in-frame ones, dropping some. Clonal size and the V and J genes are those of that table, whereas D and trimming came from the DNA. The sample includes 130,000 or so clones, approximately 80% of them seen just once. This CDR3 region has 15 residues. J lost 4 bases, V lost 4 bases, and 5 bases had no gene match. CDR1 LGHNA and CDR2 YSLEER come from the germline V gene. The V and J genes are TRBV4-3 and TRBJ2-1, with 9 bases fitting TRBD2. Sequencing was performed on peripheral blood. The clonotype originates from a woman of 80 years or more with acute or convalescent COVID-19. CDR3 sequence (DNA): TGCGCCAGCAGCCCTGAGCGGGGGGCTTACAATGAGCAGTTCTTC. Translation gives CASSPERGAYNEQFF.